The 16 T cell receptor beta chains below were found in one sample sequenced in a study of blood T cell repertoires in COVID-19. The table came from immunoSEQ multiplex PCR; TCRdb's copy has only in-frame clones and leaves some out. Here the sample spans approximately 180,000 clones, roughly 86% being singletons. Specimen: peripheral blood. The receptors were sampled from a middle-aged man with active or convalescent COVID-19.

V usage is TRBV12-5 and J usage is TRBJ1-1; the match to TRBD1 covers 8 bases. Germline lookup yields CDR1 LGHNT and CDR2 FRNRAP. The CDR3 loop spans 15 amino acids. Trimming cost V 7 bases and J 1 base; bases outside gene matches: 8. CDR3: CASVPDRGPNTEAFF. The DNA for the CDR3 is TGTGCTAGTGTTCCAGACAGGGGCCCGAACACTGAAGCTTTCTTT.

V and J are TRBV4-1 and TRBJ2-1, with TRBD2 matching 10 bases. The CDR3 runs to 17 residues. The germline V gene encodes CDR1 MGHRA and CDR2 YSYEKL. V lost 3 bases, J lost 0 bases, and 5 bases stayed unmatched. The CDR3 sequence is CASSQGLATSSYNEQFF. Here the CDR3 DNA reads TGCGCCAGCAGCCAGGGACTAGCGACAAGCTCCTACAATGAGCAGTTCTTC.

The table lists this clone with a count of one. This chain uses TRBV7-8 with TRBJ1-5, with TRBD1 matching over 11 bases. Germline CDR1 reads SGHVS; CDR2 reads FQNEAQ. CDR3 length: 16 residues. Trimming took 6 bases from V and 6 from J; bases not matched to a gene: 10. The DNA of the CDR3 is TGTGCCAGCAGTCCAACCGGGACAGGGGGGGTTCAGCCCCAGCATTTT. Translation: CASSPTGTGGVQPQHF.

The chain employs TRBV7-9 and TRBJ1-2; 8 nucleotides agree with TRBD1. Germline V gives CDR1 SEHNR, CDR2 FQNEAQ (reference sequence). CDR3 length equals 19 residues. The V and J ends lost 5 bases and 4 bases, in that order; junction bases with no gene match: 21. CDR3 sequence reads: CASSPDPRDRGLSGYGYTF. In DNA, the CDR3 is TGTGCCAGCAGCCCGGACCCCCGAGACAGGGGCCTGAGTGGCTATGGCTACACCTTC.

The V call is TRBV27, the J call TRBJ1-2; 9 bases match TRBD1. With V trimmed by 6 bases and J by 4 bases, 0 bases remained unmatched. The CDR3 totals 12 residues. Germline V gene sequence: CDR1 MNHEY, CDR2 SMNVEV (reference sequence). CDR3 region: CASRTGGYGYTF. Written as DNA, the CDR3 is TGTGCCAGCAGGACAGGGGGCTATGGCTACACCTTC.

J is TRBJ1-1 and V is TRBV5-1; unclear D gene. Trimming pared 0 bases from V and 0 bases from J, leaving 9 bases between. This CDR3 is built from 15 residues. The germline CDR1 and CDR2 sequences are SGHRS and YFSETQ. The CDR3 is CASSLDRSMNTEAFF. CDR3 nucleotides: TGCGCCAGCAGCTTGGACCGGAGCATGAACACTGAAGCTTTCTTT.

Only one count was recorded for this clone. The chain is built from TRBV7-2 and TRBJ1-2; no firm D call. The CDR3 length is 15 residues. V lost 1 base and J lost 4, with 13 bases in between. Germline values: CDR1 SGHTA, CDR2 FQGNSA. For the CDR3, the DNA is TGTGCCAGCAGCTTAGATGGCGGGATGCGCTATGGCTACACCTTC. Translated: CASSLDGGMRYGYTF.

This clone occurred a few times. Other nucleotide sequences from this sample produce the same CDR3. The chain links TRBV11-3 to TRBJ2-6; 8 bases agree with TRBD2. Trimming took 3 bases from V and 2 from J; bases not matched to a gene: 0. CDR1 is SGHNT, CDR2 YENEEA, per germline. This CDR3 has 15 amino acids. Here the CDR3 reads CASSFGGAGANVLTF. As DNA, the CDR3 is TGTGCCAGCAGCTTCGGGGGGGCTGGGGCCAACGTCCTGACTTTC. Supplemented by reference TRBV11-3 and TRBJ2-6, the full variable domain reads EAGVVQSPRYKIIEKKQPVAFWCNPISGHNTLYWYLQNLGQGPELLIRYENEEAVDDSQLPKDRFSAERLKGVDSTLKIQPAELGDSAVYLCASSFGGAGANVLTFGAGSRLTVL.

This chain uses TRBV30 with TRBJ1-2, with 7 bases identical to TRBD1. Germline V gene data show CDR1 as GTSNPN and CDR2 as SVGIG (reference sequence). There are 14 residues in the CDR3. The V gene end was trimmed by 0 bases and the J gene end by 7 bases; junction bases not matched to a gene: 8. The CDR3 spells CAWSVRGQGVGYTF. CDR3 DNA: TGTGCCTGGAGTGTACGTGGGCAGGGGGTTGGCTACACCTTC.

This chain connects TRBV29-1 to TRBJ2-5, with D unresolved. The germline V gene encodes CDR1 SQVTM and CDR2 ANQGSEA. The CDR3 has 13 amino acids. V lost 5 bases and J lost 5, with 15 bases in between. The CDR3 here is CSVLQTLGETQYF. The CDR3 DNA follows: TGCAGCGTTCTACAAACCCTCGGGGAGACCCAGTACTTC.

V gene TRBV6-7 combines with J gene TRBJ1-3; 10 bases are shared with TRBD1. TRBV6-7 carries the ORF label, with uncertain function. This CDR3 is built from 14 residues. V lost 10 bases to trimming and J lost 3 bases; unmatched junction nucleotides: 6. CDR3 DNA: TGTGCCAACTTGGACAGGGGGGTTGGAAACACCATATATTTT. It encodes CANLDRGVGNTIYF.

This chain connects TRBV7-9 to TRBJ2-1, with D maybe TRBD2 (6 bases). CDR3 length: 16 residues. Germline CDR1 reads SEHNR; CDR2 reads FQNEAQ (reference sequence). The V and J ends lost 3 bases and 2 bases respectively, with 14 bases between them. CDR3 bases: TGTGCCAGCAGCTTGGGGCGGGATTTGGCCTACAATGAGCAGTTCTTC. Translation: CASSLGRDLAYNEQFF.

This clone has at least ten counts. This chain uses TRBV4-2 with TRBJ2-5, with 9 bases fitting TRBD2. Germline values: CDR1 LGHNA, CDR2 YNFKEQ. V was pared by 0 bases and J by 3 bases, with 11 bases of the junction left unmatched. The CDR3 spans 18 residues. The CDR3 is CASSQELAGGPEKETQYF. Written as DNA, the CDR3 is TGTGCCAGCAGCCAAGAGTTGGCGGGGGGGCCGGAAAAAGAGACCCAGTACTTC.

This chain connects TRBV30 to TRBJ1-2; D is ambiguous. Germline CDR1 is GTSNPN and CDR2 is SVGIG (reference sequence). This CDR3 is 11 amino acids long. Trimming removed 0 bases from V and 4 bases from J, with 3 bases in between. CDR3 coding DNA: TGTGCCTGGAGTGTCAGCTATGGCTACACCTTC. It encodes CAWSVSYGYTF.

This clone was picked up one time. The V and J genes are TRBV30 and TRBJ2-5; D is possibly TRBD2 (6 bases). Germline-derived CDR1 and CDR2 are GTSNPN and SVGIG (reference sequence). The CDR3 has 11 residues. Trimming took off 8 bases at V and 5 bases at J, with 12 bases between the two ends. CDR3 protein: CARTEGETQYF. As DNA, the CDR3 is TGTGCCCGGACGGAGGGGGAGACCCAGTACTTC.

The chain combines TRBV5-1 with TRBJ1-4; D might be TRBD1 (6 bases). V dropped 4 bases and J dropped 6 bases, with 16 bases sitting between them. Germline CDR1 reads SGHRS; CDR2 reads YFSETQ. The CDR3 length is 15 residues. This CDR3 is CASSLNGTPDEKLFF. CDR3 sequence (DNA): TGCGCCAGCAGCCTAAACGGGACACCGGATGAAAAACTGTTTTTT.